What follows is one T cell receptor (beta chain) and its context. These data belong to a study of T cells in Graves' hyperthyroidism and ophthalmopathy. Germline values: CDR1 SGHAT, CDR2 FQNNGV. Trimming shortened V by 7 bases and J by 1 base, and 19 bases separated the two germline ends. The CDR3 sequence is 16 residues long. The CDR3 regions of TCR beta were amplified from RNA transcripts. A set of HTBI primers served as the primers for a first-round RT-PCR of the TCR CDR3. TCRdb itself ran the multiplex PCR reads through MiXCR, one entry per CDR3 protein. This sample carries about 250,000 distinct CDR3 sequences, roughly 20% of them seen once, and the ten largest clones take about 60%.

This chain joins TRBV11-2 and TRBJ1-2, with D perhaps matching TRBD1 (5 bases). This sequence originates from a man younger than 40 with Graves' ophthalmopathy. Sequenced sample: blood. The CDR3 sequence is CASTLRAGPVNYGYTF. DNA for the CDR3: TGTGCCAGCACCCTCAGGGCAGGACCAGTTAACTATGGCTACACCTTC.